This T cell receptor beta chain was documented in a study of T cells in Graves' hyperthyroidism and ophthalmopathy. Study-wide context: Peripheral blood was acquired at first diagnosis, ahead of any therapy whatsoever. The study, taken as a whole, reports: Ophthalmopathy onset followed model prediction by a median approximately six months.

This clonotype was found a few times. Its antigen is not known. Diagnostic decisions used clinical symptoms, serum thyroxine and TRAb, thyroid ultrasound and orbital computed tomography. Source material for PBMCs was 9 to 10 ml fresh peripheral blood. The length of the CDR3 is 15 residues. J lost 5 bases, V lost 2 bases, and 6 bases had no gene match. Germline lookup yields CDR1 LNHDA and CDR2 SQIVND (reference sequence). Amplification of TCR beta CDR3 regions used RNA as the template. A set of HTBI primers served as the primers for a first-round RT-PCR of the TCR CDR3. TCRdb redid the calling of the multiplex PCR reads with MiXCR, one entry per CDR3 protein. Among under 350,000 distinct CDR3 sequences listed, 21% were seen once.

The sample was blood. The sequence was collected from a woman aged 45-65 years with Graves' hyperthyroidism. The chain is built from TRBV19 and TRBJ2-7; 10 bases are shared with TRBD2. Here the CDR3 DNA reads TGTGCCAGTAGTATACGGTCTAGCGGGAGCGACGAGCAGTACTTC. As protein: CASSIRSSGSDEQYF.